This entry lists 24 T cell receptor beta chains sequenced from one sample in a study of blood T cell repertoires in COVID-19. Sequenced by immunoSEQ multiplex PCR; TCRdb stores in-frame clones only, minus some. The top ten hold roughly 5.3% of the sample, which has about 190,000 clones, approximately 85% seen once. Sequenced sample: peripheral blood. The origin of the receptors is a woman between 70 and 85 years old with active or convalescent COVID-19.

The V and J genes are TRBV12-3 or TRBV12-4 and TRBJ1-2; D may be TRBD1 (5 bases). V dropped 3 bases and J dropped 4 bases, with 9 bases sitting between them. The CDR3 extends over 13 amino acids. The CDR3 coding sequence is TGTGCCAGCAGTTTGAGGAGGGGCTATGGCTACACCTTC. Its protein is CASSLRRGYGYTF.

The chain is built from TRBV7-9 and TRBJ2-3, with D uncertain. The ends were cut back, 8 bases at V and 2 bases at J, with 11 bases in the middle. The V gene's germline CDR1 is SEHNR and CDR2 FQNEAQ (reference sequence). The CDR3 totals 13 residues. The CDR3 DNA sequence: TGTGCCAGCCTATATAGTGCCACAGATACGCAGTATTTT. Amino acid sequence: CASLYSATDTQYF.

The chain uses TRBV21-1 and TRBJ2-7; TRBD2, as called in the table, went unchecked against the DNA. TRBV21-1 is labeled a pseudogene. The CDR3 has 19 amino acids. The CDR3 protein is CASSGQLAGGSILGYEQYF. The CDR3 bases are TGTGCCAGCAGCGGACAACTAGCGGGAGGGTCTATTTTGGGCTACGAGCAGTACTTC.

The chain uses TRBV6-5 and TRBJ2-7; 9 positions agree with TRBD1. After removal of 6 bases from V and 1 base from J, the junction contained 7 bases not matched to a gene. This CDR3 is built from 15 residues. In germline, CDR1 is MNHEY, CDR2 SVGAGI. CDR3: CASRKQGATSYEQYF. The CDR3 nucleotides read TGTGCCAGCAGAAAACAGGGGGCTACTTCCTACGAGCAGTACTTC.

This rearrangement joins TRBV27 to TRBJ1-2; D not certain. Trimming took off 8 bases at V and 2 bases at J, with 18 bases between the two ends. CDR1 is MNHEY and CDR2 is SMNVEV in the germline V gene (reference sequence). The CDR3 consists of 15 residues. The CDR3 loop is CASYGYTRANYGYTF. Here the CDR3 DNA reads TGTGCCAGCTACGGTTATACTAGGGCCAACTATGGCTACACCTTC.

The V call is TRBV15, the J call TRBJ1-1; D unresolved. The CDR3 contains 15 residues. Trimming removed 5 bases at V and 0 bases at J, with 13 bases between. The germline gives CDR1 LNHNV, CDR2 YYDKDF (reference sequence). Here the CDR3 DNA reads TGTGCCACCAGCCGGGAGCTCACCATGAACACTGAAGCTTTCTTT. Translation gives CATSRELTMNTEAFF.

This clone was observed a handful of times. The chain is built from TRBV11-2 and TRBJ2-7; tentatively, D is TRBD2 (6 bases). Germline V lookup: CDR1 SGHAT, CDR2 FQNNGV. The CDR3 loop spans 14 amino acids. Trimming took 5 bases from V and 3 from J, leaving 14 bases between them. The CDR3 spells CASSPGGVYYEQYF. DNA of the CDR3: TGTGCCAGCAGCCCCGGCGGGGTTTACTACGAGCAGTACTTC.

CDR3 sequence (DNA): TGCAGTGCTAGTCGTAGGACTAGCGGGAGTGTGGATACGCAGTATTTT. Its translation: CSASRRTSGSVDTQYF. The rearrangement links TRBV20-1 to TRBJ2-3; 13 bases are a match to TRBD2. CDR1 DFQATT and CDR2 SNEGSKA come from the germline V gene (reference sequence). The CDR3 has 16 amino acids. Trimming at V came to 3 bases and at J to 6 bases, leaving 9 bases not matched to a gene.

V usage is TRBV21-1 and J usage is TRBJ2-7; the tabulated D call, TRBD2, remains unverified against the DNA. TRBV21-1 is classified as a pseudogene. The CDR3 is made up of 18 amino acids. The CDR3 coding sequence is TGTGCCAGCAGCAAAGCGCCCTCTCGGGCTAGCGGCCAGTACGAGCAGTACTTC. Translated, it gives CASSKAPSRASGQYEQYF.

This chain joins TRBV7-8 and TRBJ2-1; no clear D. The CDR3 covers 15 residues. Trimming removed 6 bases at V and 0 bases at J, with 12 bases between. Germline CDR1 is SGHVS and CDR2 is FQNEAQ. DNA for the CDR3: TGTGCCAGCAGTTCTGCTGAGAGCTCCTACAATGAGCAGTTCTTC. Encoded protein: CASSSAESSYNEQFF.

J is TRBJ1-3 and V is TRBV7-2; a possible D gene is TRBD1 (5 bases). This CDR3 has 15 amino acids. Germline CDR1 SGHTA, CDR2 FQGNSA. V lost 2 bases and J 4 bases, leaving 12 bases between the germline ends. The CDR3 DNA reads TGTGCCAGCAGCTTATCCGGCAGGGTCGGAAACACCATATATTTT. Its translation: CASSLSGRVGNTIYF.

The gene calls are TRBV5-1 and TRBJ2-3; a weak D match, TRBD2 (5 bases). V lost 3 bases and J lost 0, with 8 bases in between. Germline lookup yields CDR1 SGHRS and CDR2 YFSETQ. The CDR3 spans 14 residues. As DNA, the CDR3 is TGCGCCAGCAGCTACTCGGGAAGCACAGATACGCAGTATTTT. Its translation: CASSYSGSTDTQYF.

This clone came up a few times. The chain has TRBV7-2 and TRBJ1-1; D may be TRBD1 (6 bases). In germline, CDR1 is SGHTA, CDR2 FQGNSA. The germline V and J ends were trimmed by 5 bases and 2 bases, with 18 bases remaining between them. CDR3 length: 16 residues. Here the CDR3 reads CASSPGGRGLNTEAFF. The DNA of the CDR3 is TGTGCCAGCAGCCCGGGGGGCCGGGGCCTAAACACTGAAGCTTTCTTT.

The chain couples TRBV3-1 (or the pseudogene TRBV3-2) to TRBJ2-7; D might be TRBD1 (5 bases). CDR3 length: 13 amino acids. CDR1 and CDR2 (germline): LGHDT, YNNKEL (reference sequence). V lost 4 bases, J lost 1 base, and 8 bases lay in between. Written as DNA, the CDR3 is TGTGCCAGCAGCCGTCAGGGATCCTACGAGCAGTACTTC. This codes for CASSRQGSYEQYF.

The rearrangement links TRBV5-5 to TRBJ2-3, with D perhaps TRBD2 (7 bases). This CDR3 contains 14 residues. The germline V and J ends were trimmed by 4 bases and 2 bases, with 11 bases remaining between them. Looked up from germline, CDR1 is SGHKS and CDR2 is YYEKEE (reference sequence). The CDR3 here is CASSQGTITDTQYF. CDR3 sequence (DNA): TGTGCCAGCAGCCAGGGGACTATCACAGATACGCAGTATTTT.

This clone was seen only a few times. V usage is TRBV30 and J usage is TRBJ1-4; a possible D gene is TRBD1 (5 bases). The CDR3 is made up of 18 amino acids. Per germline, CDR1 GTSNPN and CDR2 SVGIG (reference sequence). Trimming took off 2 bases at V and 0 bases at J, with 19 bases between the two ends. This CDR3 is CAWSYGWGRGTTNEKLFF. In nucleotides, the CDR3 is TGTGCCTGGAGTTACGGCTGGGGGAGGGGTACAACTAATGAAAAACTGTTTTTT.

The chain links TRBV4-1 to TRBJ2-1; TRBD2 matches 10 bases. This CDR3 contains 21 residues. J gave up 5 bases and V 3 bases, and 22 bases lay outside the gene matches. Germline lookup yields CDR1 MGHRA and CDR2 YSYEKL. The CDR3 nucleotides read TGCGCCAGCAGCCAGGGTGATGGGCGACTAGCGGGCCGGGGGGGGAACAATGAGCAGTTCTTC. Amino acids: CASSQGDGRLAGRGGNNEQFF.

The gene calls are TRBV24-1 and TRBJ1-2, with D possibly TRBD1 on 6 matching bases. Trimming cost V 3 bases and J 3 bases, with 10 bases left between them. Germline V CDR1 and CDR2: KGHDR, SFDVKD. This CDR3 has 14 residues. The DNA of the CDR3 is TGTGCCACCAGTGATGCAGGACAGTACTATGGCTACACCTTC. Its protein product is CATSDAGQYYGYTF.

The CDR3 DNA is TGTGCCAGCAGCTCCCCCAAAGGCCTAGCGGGAGCCGCCGGGGAGCTGTTTTTT. This sequence encodes CASSSPKGLAGAAGELFF. The chain links TRBV11-3 to TRBJ2-2; 10 nucleotides match TRBD2. The CDR3 has 18 amino acids. Germline CDR1 is SGHNT and CDR2 is YENEEA. With 4 bases clipped from V and 6 bases from J, the junction kept 14 bases outside the gene matches.

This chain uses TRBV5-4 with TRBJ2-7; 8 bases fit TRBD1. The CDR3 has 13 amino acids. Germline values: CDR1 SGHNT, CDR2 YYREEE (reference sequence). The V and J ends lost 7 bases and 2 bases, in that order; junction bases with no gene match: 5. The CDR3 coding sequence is TGTGCCAGCGGACAGGGTATTCCCTACGAGCAGTACTTC. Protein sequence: CASGQGIPYEQYF.

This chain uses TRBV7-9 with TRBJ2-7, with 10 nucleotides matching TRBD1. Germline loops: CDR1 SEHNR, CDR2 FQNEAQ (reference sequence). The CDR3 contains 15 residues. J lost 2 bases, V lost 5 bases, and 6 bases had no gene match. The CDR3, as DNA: TGTGCCAGCAGCCCCGGGACAGGGGTTCCCTACGAGCAGTACTTC. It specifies CASSPGTGVPYEQYF.

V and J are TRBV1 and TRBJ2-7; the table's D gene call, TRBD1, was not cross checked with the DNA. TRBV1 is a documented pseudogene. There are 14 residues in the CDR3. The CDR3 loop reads CTSSGDRGPYEQYF. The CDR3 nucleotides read TGCACCAGCAGCGGAGACAGGGGGCCTTACGAGCAGTACTTC.

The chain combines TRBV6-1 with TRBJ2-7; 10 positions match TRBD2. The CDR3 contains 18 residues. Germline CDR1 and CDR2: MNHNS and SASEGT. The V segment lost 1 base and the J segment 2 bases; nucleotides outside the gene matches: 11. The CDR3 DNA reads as TGTGCCAGCAGTGAAGTACGAGCGGGAGGGATTATCACCTACGAGCAGTACTTC. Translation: CASSEVRAGGIITYEQYF.

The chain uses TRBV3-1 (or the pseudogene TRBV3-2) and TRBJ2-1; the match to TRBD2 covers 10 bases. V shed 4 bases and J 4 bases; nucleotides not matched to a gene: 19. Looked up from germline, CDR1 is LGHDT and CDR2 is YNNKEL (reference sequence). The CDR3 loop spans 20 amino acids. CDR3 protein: CASSPSAWLAGAPSYNEQFF. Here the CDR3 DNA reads TGTGCCAGCAGCCCAAGTGCTTGGCTAGCGGGAGCGCCATCTTACAATGAGCAGTTCTTC.